This paragraph covers one TCR beta chain sequence. In the study's own analysis: Nucleated cell counts were estimated from reference gene primer amplification. The repertoire was sequenced with immunoSEQ multiplex PCR; TCRdb's copy has only in-frame clones and lacks some. That table supplies the V and J calls and clone size; D and trimming were determined from the DNA. The table has about 14,000 clones, about 83% seen once. This sample was taken from a study of blood T cell repertoires in COVID-19. Looking at the study overall: Specimens from acute and convalescent COVID-19 originated in the United States, Italy and Spain. T cells, B-cell-depleted T cells, or PBMCs supplied cDNA or gDNA.

Trimming took 4 bases from V and 1 from J; bases not matched to a gene: 4. This CDR3 region has 15 residues. The germline CDR1 and CDR2 sequences are SGHRS and YFSETQ. Input material: peripheral blood. The TCR sequence derives from a human donor with active COVID-19. The donor label of this sample is uncertain. The chain uses TRBV5-1 and TRBJ2-7; 11 positions match TRBD1. This chain's CDR3 is CASSPWDRGSYEQYF. The DNA of the CDR3 is TGCGCCAGCAGCCCGTGGGACAGGGGGTCCTACGAGCAGTACTTC.